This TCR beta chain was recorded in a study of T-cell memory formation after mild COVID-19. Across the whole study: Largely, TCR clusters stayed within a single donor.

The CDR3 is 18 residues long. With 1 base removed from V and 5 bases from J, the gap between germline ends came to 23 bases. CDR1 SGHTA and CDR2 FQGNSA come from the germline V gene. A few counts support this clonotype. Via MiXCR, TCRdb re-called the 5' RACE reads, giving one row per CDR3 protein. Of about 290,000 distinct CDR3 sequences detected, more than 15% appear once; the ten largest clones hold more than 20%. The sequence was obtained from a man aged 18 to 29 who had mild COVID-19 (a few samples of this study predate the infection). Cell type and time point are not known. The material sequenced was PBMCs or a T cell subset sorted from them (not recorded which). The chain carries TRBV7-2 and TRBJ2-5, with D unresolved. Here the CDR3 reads CASSLGSARPSNEETQYF. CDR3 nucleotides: TGTGCCAGCAGCTTAGGGAGCGCCAGACCCTCAAATGAGGAGACCCAGTACTTC.